A single sample is the source of the 14 T cell receptor beta chains below, sequenced in a study of cytomegalovirus exposure and HLA in healthy donors. The PCR had 60 Vbeta and 13 Jbeta primers. Some clones are missing from TCRdb's copy, which holds only in-frame ones; the method was immunoSEQ multiplex PCR. This sample contains some 120,000 clones. The sample comprised PBMCs. These receptors were collected from a woman in her fifties or sixties in good health and CMV-seronegative.

J is TRBJ2-5 and V is TRBV6-5; 11 positions agree with TRBD1. The CDR3 is 15 amino acids. Germline V lookup: CDR1 MNHEY, CDR2 SVGAGI. The V gene end was trimmed by 5 bases and the J gene end by 4 bases; junction bases not matched to a gene: 6. CDR3 coding DNA: TGTGCCAGCAGTACGGGACAGGGGGTTGGAGAGACCCAGTACTTC. This encodes CASSTGQGVGETQYF.

The rearrangement uses TRBV2 and TRBJ2-3; 9 nucleotides align to TRBD2. The CDR3 has 16 residues. The J segment lost 4 bases and the V segment lost 2 bases, leaving 7 bases of the junction unmatched. CDR1 and CDR2 (germline): SNHLY, FYNNEI. CDR3 sequence reads: CASSEKFSGGPDTQYF. The CDR3 DNA reads TGTGCCAGCAGTGAAAAGTTTAGCGGGGGCCCAGATACGCAGTATTTT.

V is TRBV27 and J is TRBJ2-7; D unclear. The germline CDR1 and CDR2 sequences are MNHEY and SMNVEV (reference sequence). Trimming shortened V by 7 bases and J by 5 bases, and 21 bases separated the two germline ends. The CDR3 runs 15 residues. The CDR3, as DNA: TGTGCCAGCACCAGACAACAGAATTTGACGGACGAGCAGTACTTC. Translated: CASTRQQNLTDEQYF.

The chain joins TRBV9 to TRBJ1-3; weak D call: TRBD1 (6 bases). Germline V gene data show CDR1 as SGDLS and CDR2 as YYNGEE. The CDR3 extends over 16 amino acids. V was clipped by 5 bases and J by 2 bases, with 17 bases between them. CDR3 residues: CASSESQGQAGNTIYF. CDR3 DNA sequence: TGTGCCAGCAGTGAATCTCAGGGGCAGGCTGGAAACACCATATATTTT.

This chain connects TRBV29-1 to TRBJ2-1, with 10 bases matching TRBD2. The CDR3 is 14 amino acids. V shed 3 bases and J 8 bases; nucleotides not matched to a gene: 7. Germline-derived CDR1 and CDR2 are SQVTM and ANQGSEA. CDR3 in amino acids: CSVEGLAGADEQFF. The CDR3 DNA sequence: TGCAGCGTTGAGGGTCTAGCGGGAGCTGATGAGCAGTTCTTC.

On this clone: At one end the junction does not follow the germline gene, possibly because of a read error. The rearrangement uses TRBV28 and TRBJ2-7; TRBD1 aligns across 7 bases. This CDR3 comprises 14 residues. The germline CDR1 and CDR2 sequences are MDHEN and SYDVKM. The CDR3 is CASEKGGASYKQYF. As DNA, the CDR3 is TGTGCCAGCGAAAAAGGGGGCGCTAGCTACAAGCAGTACTTC.

The rearrangement links TRBV6-5 to TRBJ1-1; D perhaps matches TRBD1 (5 bases). CDR3 size: 15 residues. Germline V CDR1 and CDR2: MNHEY, SVGAGI. V was shortened by 0 bases and J by 0 bases, with 8 bases between the two germline ends. CDR3 residues: CASSYSGAVNTEAFF. As DNA, the CDR3 is TGTGCCAGCAGTTACTCTGGGGCGGTGAACACTGAAGCTTTCTTT.

CDR3 sequence reads: CASQATASGGYEQYF. For the CDR3, the DNA is TGCGCCAGCCAAGCTACGGCTAGCGGGGGTTACGAGCAGTACTTC. The V gene is TRBV23-1, the J gene TRBJ2-7, with 10 bases that match TRBD2. TRBV23-1 qualifies as an ORF whose function is uncertain. Trimming at V came to 8 bases and at J to 4 bases, leaving 11 bases not matched to a gene. The CDR3 totals 15 residues.

The J gene is TRBJ1-5, the V gene TRBV28; D is possibly TRBD1 (5 bases). Trimming removed 3 bases from V and 9 bases from J, with 15 bases in between. Looked up from germline, CDR1 is MDHEN and CDR2 is SYDVKM. The CDR3 spans 14 residues. The CDR3 DNA reads as TGTGCCAGCAGTTTCGGACAAATCCGGCGGCCCCAGCATTTT. Translating gives CASSFGQIRRPQHF.

V is TRBV7-9 and J is TRBJ2-5, with a tentative D call TRBD1 (5 bases). The CDR3 consists of 17 residues. The V and J ends lost 1 base and 0 bases respectively, with 15 bases between them. The germline V gene encodes CDR1 SEHNR and CDR2 FQNEAQ (reference sequence). CDR3 in amino acids: CASSLGSGPAYQETQYF. The CDR3 region has the DNA TGTGCCAGCAGCTTAGGCTCAGGGCCGGCGTACCAAGAGACCCAGTACTTC.

CDR3 amino acids: CASSYTGGSEKLFF. The CDR3 coding sequence is TGTGCCAGCAGCTACACAGGGGGATCTGAAAAACTGTTTTTT. The chain is built from TRBV7-2 and TRBJ1-4; 8 bases are shared with TRBD1. The V gene's germline CDR1 is SGHTA and CDR2 FQGNSA. J lost 7 bases, V lost 4 bases, and 5 bases had no gene match. The CDR3 has 14 amino acids.

This chain uses TRBV6-5 with TRBJ1-3; unclear D gene. In germline, CDR1 is MNHEY, CDR2 SVGAGI. Trimming left V 0 bases short and J 5 bases short, with 11 bases between. The CDR3 loop spans 15 amino acids. The CDR3 loop is CASSYSDGGRNTIYF. The CDR3 bases are TGTGCCAGCAGTTACTCGGACGGAGGAAGAAACACCATATATTTT.

The gene calls are TRBV6-6 and TRBJ1-1, with TRBD1 matching 8 bases. This CDR3 contains 15 residues. The germline gives CDR1 MNHNY, CDR2 SVGAGI (reference sequence). The V and J ends lost 4 bases and 2 bases, in that order; junction bases with no gene match: 6. The CDR3 nucleotides are TGTGCCAGCAGTTCCCCGACAGGGGTCAACACTGAAGCTTTCTTT. This codes for CASSSPTGVNTEAFF.

The CDR3 is CASSGLAGAQETQYF. The DNA of the CDR3 is TGTGCCAGCAGTGGACTAGCGGGGGCACAAGAGACCCAGTACTTC. The V gene is TRBV2, the J gene TRBJ2-5, with 12 bases identical to TRBD2. The ends lost 4 bases at V and 2 bases at J; junction bases unmatched: 2. The germline CDR1 and CDR2 sequences are SNHLY and FYNNEI. The CDR3 extends over 15 amino acids.